The next 13 T cell receptor beta chains were all read from a single sample in a study of cytomegalovirus exposure and HLA in healthy donors. Researchers ran the PCR with 60 Vbeta and 13 Jbeta primers. Profiled with immunoSEQ multiplex PCR; TCRdb holds only in-frame clones, not every one. The table has 190,000 or so clones, more than 80% seen once. Sequences were obtained from PBMCs. These receptors came from a boy aged 5-17 years in good health and CMV-seronegative.

This chain uses TRBV6-5 with TRBJ2-1; TRBD1 agrees at 7 bases. Germline CDR1 and CDR2: MNHEY and SVGAGI. The junction had 4 bases not matched to a gene; V was cut back by 4 bases and J by 1 base. This CDR3 comprises 15 residues. CDR3 sequence (DNA): TGTGCCAGCAGTTTACACAGGGGATCCTACAATGAGCAGTTCTTC. Protein product: CASSLHRGSYNEQFF.

The CDR3 DNA reads as TGTGCCAGCAGTGATTACTACGAGCAGTACTTC. Its translation: CASSDYYEQYF. The chain combines TRBV2 with TRBJ2-7, with D unclear. The CDR3 totals 11 residues. V lost 3 bases to trimming and J lost 3 bases, with 3 bases between them. Germline CDR1 is SNHLY and CDR2 is FYNNEI.

This rearrangement joins TRBV18 to TRBJ2-7; D unclear. Trimming cost V 0 bases and J 4 bases, with 10 bases left between them. The CDR3 is made up of 14 amino acids. Germline CDR1 is KGHSH and CDR2 is LQKENI. The DNA for the CDR3 is TGTGCCAGCTCACCACCTTCACACCCATACGAGCAGTACTTC. Its protein product is CASSPPSHPYEQYF.

This chain uses TRBV6-1 with TRBJ2-6; D perhaps matches TRBD2 (6 bases). The CDR3 length is 17 residues. Germline V gene sequence: CDR1 MNHNS, CDR2 SASEGT. Deletions cut 1 base from V and 0 bases from J, with 10 bases between. CDR3 DNA sequence: TGTGCCAGCAGTGAAGATTCCGGGGGCTCTGGGGCCAACGTCCTGACTTTC. It is translated as CASSEDSGGSGANVLTF.

This clone was counted between two and nine times. One end of the junction varies from germline; a read error may be responsible. V gene TRBV14 combines with J gene TRBJ2-5; perhaps TRBD1 as D (5 bases). CDR3 size: 15 residues. Germline CDR1 is SGHDN and CDR2 is FVKESK. The CDR3 reads CAGSQVAGYQETQYF. The DNA for the CDR3 is TGTGCCGGCAGCCAAGTTGCAGGGTACCAAGAGACCCAGTACTTC.

V usage is TRBV30 and J usage is TRBJ2-7; D possibly corresponds to TRBD2 (5 bases). Germline V gene data show CDR1 as GTSNPN and CDR2 as SVGIG (reference sequence). V lost 4 bases, J lost 4 bases, and 17 bases lay in between. The CDR3 length is 14 residues. In DNA form, the CDR3 reads TGTGCCTGGACCCGAGGCGGGTCCGCTTACGAGCAGTACTTC. The encoded protein is CAWTRGGSAYEQYF.

The chain employs TRBV11-2 and TRBJ2-7; the D gene is possibly TRBD1 (6 bases). Trimming cost V 2 bases and J 3 bases, with 11 bases left between them. CDR1 is SGHAT and CDR2 is FQNNGV in the germline V gene. The CDR3 is 14 residues long. This CDR3 reads CASSLNRVDYEQYF. CDR3 nucleotide sequence: TGTGCCAGCAGCTTAAACAGGGTTGACTACGAGCAGTACTTC.

The DNA of the CDR3 is TGTGCCAGCAGCTTAGCGACAGGGGGCTCCCACTCTGGAAACACCATATATTTT. It codes for CASSLATGGSHSGNTIYF. This rearrangement joins TRBV7-6 to TRBJ1-3; 10 bases fit TRBD1. Per germline, CDR1 SGHVS and CDR2 FNYEAQ. The CDR3 sequence is 18 residues long. V lost 0 bases to trimming and J lost 0 bases; unmatched junction nucleotides: 5.

CDR3 sequence reads: CASSPPKYGLREIEAFF. The CDR3 DNA follows: TGTGCCAGCAGCCCCCCAAAGTACGGGTTGCGGGAAATTGAAGCTTTCTTT. The chain recombines TRBV13 with TRBJ1-1; D gene unclear. The CDR3 extends over 17 amino acids. Trimming stripped 5 bases from V and 7 bases from J, with 26 bases between. In germline, CDR1 is PRHDT, CDR2 FYEKMQ (reference sequence).

The V gene is TRBV2, the J gene TRBJ1-5, with D maybe TRBD1 (5 bases). Germline V gene data show CDR1 as SNHLY and CDR2 as FYNNEI. V lost 5 bases and J lost 3, with 11 bases in between. This CDR3 contains 14 residues. The CDR3 DNA reads as TGTGCCAGCAGTCGCGGACAACCCAATCAGCCCCAGCATTTT. Translating gives CASSRGQPNQPQHF. The full variable domain, completed using reference TRBV2 and TRBJ1-5, is EPEVTQTPSHQVTQMGQEVILRCVPISNHLYFYWYRQILGQKVEFLVSFYNNEISEKSEIFDDQFSVERPDGSNFTLKIRSTKLEDSAMYFCASSRGQPNQPQHFGDGTRLSIL.

The rearrangement joins TRBV9 to TRBJ2-3, with 7 bases fitting TRBD2. The CDR3 spans 16 residues. J gave up 2 bases and V 4 bases, and 10 bases lay outside the gene matches. The germline gives CDR1 SGDLS, CDR2 YYNGEE. The CDR3 loop is CASSFSGTTATDTQYF. The CDR3 bases are TGTGCCAGCAGCTTTTCCGGGACTACCGCCACAGATACGCAGTATTTT.

The chain recombines TRBV5-6 with TRBJ1-2; a weak D match, TRBD1 (5 bases). V shed 2 bases and J shed 8 bases, with 25 bases lying between them. The CDR3 runs 17 residues. Germline CDR1 SGHDT, CDR2 YYEEEE. CDR3 amino acids: CASSLGDLGGLKRGYTF. The CDR3 coding sequence is TGTGCCAGCAGCTTAGGCGACCTGGGGGGTCTAAAAAGGGGCTACACCTTC.

This chain connects TRBV18 to TRBJ2-1; a possible D gene is TRBD1 (6 bases). Trimming stripped 4 bases from V and 4 bases from J, with 11 bases between. Germline CDR1 and CDR2: KGHSH and LQKENI. CDR3 length: 14 amino acids. CDR3 DNA sequence: TGTGCCAGCTCACTTGGGGGCGGATACAATGAGCAGTTCTTC. It translates to CASSLGGGYNEQFF. Based on the CDR3 plus reference TRBV18 and TRBJ2-1, the full variable domain is NAGVMQNPRHLVRRRGQEARLRCSPMKGHSHVYWYRQLPEEGLKFMVYLQKENIIDESGMPKERFSAEFPKEGPSILRIQQVVRGDSAAYFCASSLGGGYNEQFFGPGTRLTVL.